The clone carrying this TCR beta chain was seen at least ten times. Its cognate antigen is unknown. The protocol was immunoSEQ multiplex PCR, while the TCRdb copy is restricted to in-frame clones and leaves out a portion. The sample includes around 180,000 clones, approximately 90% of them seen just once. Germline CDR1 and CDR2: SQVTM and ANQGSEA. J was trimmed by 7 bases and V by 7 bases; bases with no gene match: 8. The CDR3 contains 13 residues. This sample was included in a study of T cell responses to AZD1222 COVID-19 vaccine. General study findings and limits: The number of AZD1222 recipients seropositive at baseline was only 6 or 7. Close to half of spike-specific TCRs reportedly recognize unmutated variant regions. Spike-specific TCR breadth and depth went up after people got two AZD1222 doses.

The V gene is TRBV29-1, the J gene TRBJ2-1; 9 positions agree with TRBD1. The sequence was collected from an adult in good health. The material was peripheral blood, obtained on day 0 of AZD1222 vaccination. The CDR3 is CSAGQGFYNEQFF. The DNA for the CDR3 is TGCAGCGCTGGACAGGGGTTTTATAATGAGCAGTTCTTC.